This TCR beta chain came from a study of OX40 agonist ivuxolimab in advanced cancers. Study results and limitations: CD4+ and CD8+ T cells in blood underwent clonal expansion by week 6 at 0.1 to 3.0 mg/kg.

Profiled with immunoSEQ multiplex PCR; TCRdb holds only in-frame clones, not every one. The sample contains around 15,000 clones, roughly nine tenths of which appear only once. The CDR3 consists of 15 residues. The germline CDR1 and CDR2 sequences are MNHEY and SVGAGI. V shed 5 bases and J shed 5 bases, with 18 bases lying between them. Note on this clone: The antigen is unknown.

The receptor comes from an adult with an advanced solid tumor such as melanoma, head and neck, liver or kidney cancer. Sequences were derived from CD4+ or CD8+ T cells sorted from blood, sampled in a trial of the OX40 agonist ivuxolimab. This chain connects TRBV6-5 to TRBJ2-5, with D tentatively TRBD1 or TRBD2 (5 bases each). In nucleotides, the CDR3 is TGTGCCAGCAGTCCCGGGACCTCGTGGGGGGAGACCCAGTACTTC. It encodes CASSPGTSWGETQYF.